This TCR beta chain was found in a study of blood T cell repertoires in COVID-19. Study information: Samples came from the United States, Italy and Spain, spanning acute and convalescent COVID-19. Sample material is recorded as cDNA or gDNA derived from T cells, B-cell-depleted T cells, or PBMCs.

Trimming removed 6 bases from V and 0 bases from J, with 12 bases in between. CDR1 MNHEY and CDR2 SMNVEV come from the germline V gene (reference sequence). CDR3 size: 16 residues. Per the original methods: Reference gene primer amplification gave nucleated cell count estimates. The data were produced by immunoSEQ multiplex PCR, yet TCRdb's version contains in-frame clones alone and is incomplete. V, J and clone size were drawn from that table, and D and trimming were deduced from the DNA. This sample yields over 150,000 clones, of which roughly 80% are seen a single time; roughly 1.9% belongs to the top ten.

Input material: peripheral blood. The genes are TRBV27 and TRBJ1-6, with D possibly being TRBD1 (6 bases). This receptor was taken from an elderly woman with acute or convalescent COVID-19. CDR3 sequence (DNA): TGTGCCAGCAGGCGAACAGGGTACTCCTATAATTCACCCCTCCACTTT. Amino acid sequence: CASRRTGYSYNSPLHF.